The T cell receptor delta chain under discussion was sequenced for a study of gamma delta lymphoproliferative disorders and STAT genes. TCRdb made new clone calls on the multiplex PCR reads using CATT. The sample shows 700 or so delta-chain clones, about 3% of them seen only once. The germline CDR1 and CDR2 sequences are GEAIGNYY and EKD. This CDR3 is 17 amino acids long. Trimming took 2 bases from V and 0 from J, leaving 18 bases between them. Sequencing used genomic DNA taken from PBMCs of patients and controls. This clone was counted only a few times. This DNA translates differently at residue 5 from the TCRdb protein, which is that of a much larger clone; a read error is likely, and the protein shown is the DNA's own translation.

The sequence derives from a human donor with gamma-delta T-cell large granular lymphocyte leukemia. The chain links TRDV2 to TRDJ1; D possibly corresponds to TRDD3 (6 bases). Specimen: blood. The CDR3 protein is CACDIVGGTPYTDKLIF. CDR3 sequence (DNA): TGTGCCTGTGACATCGTAGGGGGGACCCCGTACACCGATAAACTCATCTTT.